One sample yielded the 11 T cell receptor beta chains listed below, sequenced in a study of blood T cell repertoires in COVID-19. The protocol was immunoSEQ multiplex PCR, while the TCRdb copy is restricted to in-frame clones and leaves out a portion. The table lists about 200,000 clones, approximately 90% of them singletons. Material: peripheral blood. All receptors come from a man in his forties or fifties with COVID-19, enrolled during active disease.

The chain joins TRBV4-2 to TRBJ1-5, with D maybe TRBD1 (6 bases). Deletions cut 1 base from V and 5 bases from J, with 12 bases between. The CDR3 runs 15 residues. Germline V CDR1 and CDR2: LGHNA, YNFKEQ. CDR3 coding DNA: TGTGCCAGCAGCCAAGTCTGGGACATAGATCAGCCCCAGCATTTT. It translates to CASSQVWDIDQPQHF.

The V call is TRBV12-2, the J call TRBJ2-3; the table's D call, TRBD2, was not checked against the DNA. TRBV12-2 is classified as a pseudogene. This CDR3 is 20 amino acids long. CDR3 in DNA: TGTGCAAGTCGCTTACCCGGACTAGCATTCTTCACCGATAGCACAGATACGCAGTATTTT. It yields the protein CASRLPGLAFFTDSTDTQYF.

This chain uses TRBV19 with TRBJ2-7; 7 nucleotides align to TRBD1. CDR1 and CDR2 (germline): LNHDA, SQIVND (reference sequence). The CDR3 totals 14 residues. The junction had 4 bases not matched to a gene; V was cut back by 5 bases and J by 0 bases. CDR3: CASSRDSRSYEQYF. The DNA for the CDR3 is TGTGCCAGTAGTCGGGACAGCCGCTCCTACGAGCAGTACTTC.

The chain couples TRBV5-1 to TRBJ2-1; 11 bases map to TRBD2. With V trimmed by 2 bases and J by 5 bases, 3 bases remained unmatched. CDR3 size: 15 residues. Germline loops: CDR1 SGHRS, CDR2 YFSETQ. The CDR3 DNA reads TGCGCCAGCAGCTTTGTTAGCGGGGGGGACAATGAGCAGTTCTTC. As protein: CASSFVSGGDNEQFF.

This chain joins TRBV15 and TRBJ2-3; unclear D gene. The germline V gene encodes CDR1 LNHNV and CDR2 YYDKDF (reference sequence). Between the trimmed V and J ends, which lost 1 base and 2 bases, there was a span of 7 bases. The CDR3 is 14 amino acids. The CDR3 DNA follows: TGTGCCACCAGCAGAGTAGAGATCACAGATACGCAGTATTTT. It yields the protein CATSRVEITDTQYF.

V gene TRBV4-3 combines with J gene TRBJ2-2, with D uncertain. The CDR3 covers 19 residues. Germline V gives CDR1 LGHNA, CDR2 YSLEER. Between the trimmed V and J ends, which lost 3 bases and 3 bases, there was a span of 23 bases. CDR3 sequence reads: CASSQHLVGGSIYTGELFF. DNA of the CDR3: TGCGCCAGCAGCCAGCACTTGGTTGGCGGATCTATCTACACCGGGGAGCTGTTTTTT.

The chain links TRBV7-8 to TRBJ1-4, with TRBD1 matching over 7 bases. The V segment lost 5 bases and the J segment 3 bases; nucleotides outside the gene matches: 12. Per germline, CDR1 SGHVS and CDR2 FQNEAQ. The CDR3 runs to 17 residues. The DNA of the CDR3 is TGTGCCAGCAGCCCGTTTAGAGGGGGCTCAGCTAATGAAAAACTGTTTTTT. Protein sequence: CASSPFRGGSANEKLFF. The variable domain in full, completed from reference TRBV7-8 and TRBJ1-4, reads GAGVSQSPRYKVAKRGQDVALRCDPISGHVSLFWYQQALGQGPEFLTYFQNEAQLDKSGLPSDRFFAERPEGSVSTLKIQRTQQEDSAVYLCASSPFRGGSANEKLFFGSGTQLSVL.

CDR3 nucleotide sequence: TGTGCCAGCAGTGGGCAGGGTGGCGGCGGGGAGCTGTTTTTT. Protein sequence: CASSGQGGGGELFF. The chain is built from TRBV2 and TRBJ2-2, with TRBD1 as a possible D gene (5 bases). Germline loops: CDR1 SNHLY, CDR2 FYNNEI. The CDR3 consists of 14 residues. The germline V and J ends were trimmed by 4 bases and 7 bases, with 13 bases remaining between them.

The V gene is TRBV5-4, the J gene TRBJ1-4; 11 bases align to TRBD1. Unmatched junction bases numbered 6, after V lost 1 base and J lost 4 bases. The CDR3 is made up of 17 amino acids. CDR1 is SGHNT, CDR2 YYREEE, per germline (reference sequence). This chain's CDR3 is CASSLRTGGWDNEKLFF. CDR3 sequence (DNA): TGTGCCAGCAGCTTGAGGACAGGGGGCTGGGATAATGAAAAACTGTTTTTT.

The chain couples TRBV18 to TRBJ2-7; no reliable D call. V lost 4 bases to trimming and J lost 3 bases, with 10 bases between them. The CDR3 has 13 residues. The germline CDR1 and CDR2 sequences are KGHSH and LQKENI. The CDR3 reads CASSLQVSYEQYF. Here the CDR3 DNA reads TGTGCCAGCTCACTCCAGGTGAGCTACGAGCAGTACTTC.

The gene calls are TRBV6-1 and TRBJ1-5; weak D call: TRBD1 (5 bases). V was pared by 5 bases and J by 0 bases, with 14 bases between. Germline values: CDR1 MNHNS, CDR2 SASEGT. CDR3 size: 16 residues. The CDR3 sequence: CASSKEQDYSNQPQHF. The CDR3, as DNA: TGTGCCAGCAGTAAAGAACAGGATTATAGCAATCAGCCCCAGCATTTT.